Listed below are T cell receptor beta chains from one sample, sequenced in a study of shared clonotypes between healthy human individuals. Clones were read by immunoSEQ multiplex PCR, and TCRdb kept only the in-frame ones, dropping some. The sample includes under 1 million clones, roughly 92% seen only once; the top ten take about 25%. The sequencing input was naive CD8+ T cells sorted from blood. These receptors originate from a man aged 25-45 years in good health. Each CDR3 is given with its conserved first and last residue. D genes are given only for firm matches. Clone size is given for some rows only: seen once, a few or many times, or a class if the clone is expanded.

J,V,D,size,CDR3,DNA
TRBJ1-2,TRBV4-1,NA,NA,CASSQGAGVRQDPDYGYTF,TGCGCCAGCAGCCAAGGGGCCGGGGTCCGGCAAGATCCAGACTATGGCTACACCTTC
TRBJ2-3,TRBV5-5,NA,NA,CASSSGPFTDTQYF,TGTGCCAGCAGCTCTGGCCCCTTCACAGATACGCAGTATTTT
TRBJ2-3,TRBV27,NA,NA,CASSLVRAGNTDTQYF,TGTGCCAGCAGTTTGGTCAGGGCAGGGAACACAGATACGCAGTATTTT
TRBJ2-5,TRBV19,NA,NA,CASSTMNSGETQYF,TGTGCCAGTAGTACGATGAACTCGGGTGAGACCCAGTACTTC
TRBJ1-1,TRBV11-3,NA,NA,CASSPRMNTEAFF,TGTGCCAGCAGCCCGAGAATGAACACTGAAGCTTTCTTT
TRBJ2-2,TRBV7-9,TRBD2,NA,CASSTDLTSGSSPGELFF,TGTGCCAGCAGCACCGACCTCACTAGCGGGAGTTCTCCCGGGGAGCTGTTTTTT
TRBJ2-1,TRBV5-8,NA,NA,CASSLTAAGYGNEQFF,TGTGCCAGCAGCTTGACAGCCGCAGGGTATGGTAATGAGCAGTTCTTC
TRBJ1-2,TRBV27,TRBD1,NA,CASGTGTGVAGYTF,TGTGCCAGCGGGACCGGGACAGGGGTCGCTGGCTACACCTTC
TRBJ2-1,TRBV28,TRBD1,NA,CASSFQGAWQFF,TGTGCCAGCAGTTTCCAGGGGGCTTGGCAGTTCTTC
TRBJ1-1,TRBV28,NA,NA,CASSPLLAGTEAFF,TGTGCCAGCAGTCCCCTCCTCGCGGGCACTGAAGCTTTCTTT
TRBJ1-3,TRBV7-2,NA,NA,CASRTPGTTIYF,TGTGCCAGCAGAACCCCTGGAACCACCATATATTTT
TRBJ2-1,TRBV7-9,TRBD2,NA,CASSPRTSGGSSYNEQFF,TGTGCCAGCAGCCCAAGGACTAGCGGGGGGAGCTCCTACAATGAGCAGTTCTTC
TRBJ2-3,TRBV2,NA,NA,CASNEGTISTDTQYF,TGTGCCAGCAACGAAGGGACCATCAGCACAGATACGCAGTATTTT
TRBJ2-7,TRBV7-9,NA,NA,CASSDQGAGVGEQYF,TGTGCCAGCAGCGATCAGGGGGCGGGAGTAGGCGAGCAGTACTTC
TRBJ2-1,TRBV18,NA,few,CASSLAAGSYNEQFF,TGTGCCAGCTCACTAGCCGCGGGCTCCTACAATGAGCAGTTCTTC
TRBJ2-1,TRBV4-3,TRBD1,NA,CASSQDYPTTGDEQFF,TGCGCCAGCAGCCAAGATTACCCTACAACAGGGGATGAGCAGTTCTTC
TRBJ1-1,TRBV30,NA,NA,CAWLYVGGEAFF,TGTGCCTGGTTGTATGTAGGGGGTGAAGCTTTCTTT